These 19 T cell receptor beta chains were sequenced from one sample in a study of cytomegalovirus exposure and HLA in healthy donors. Measured with immunoSEQ multiplex PCR; TCRdb has only the in-frame clones, and not every one. This sample yields about 75,000 clones, of which just under 85% are seen a single time; 3% belongs to the top ten. Sequenced input: PBMCs. The receptor source for this set is a man between 25 and 39 years old in good health and CMV-seronegative.

V gene TRBV29-1 combines with J gene TRBJ1-2, with 10 bases matching TRBD1. The J segment lost 3 bases and the V segment lost 7 bases, leaving 2 bases of the junction unmatched. Germline CDR1 SQVTM, CDR2 ANQGSEA. The length of the CDR3 is 12 residues. DNA for the CDR3: TGCAGCGGCGGACAGGGGGACTATGGCTACACCTTC. Translating gives CSGGQGDYGYTF.

The rearrangement uses TRBV7-6 and TRBJ2-1; 9 bases are a match to TRBD1. J lost 5 bases, V lost 4 bases, and 9 bases had no gene match. The CDR3 sequence is 16 residues long. Germline CDR1 is SGHVS and CDR2 is FNYEAQ. Written as DNA, the CDR3 is TGTGCCAGCAGCTCGCGAGGACAGGGGCCCAACAATGAGCAGTTCTTC. This sequence encodes CASSSRGQGPNNEQFF.

The CDR3 here is CASSLGLPGGTGELFF. As DNA, the CDR3 is TGTGCCAGCAGTTTAGGTCTTCCGGGGGGCACCGGGGAGCTGTTTTTT. J is TRBJ2-2 and V is TRBV28; 7 bases are shared with TRBD2. J gave up 4 bases and V 2 bases, and 7 bases lay outside the gene matches. Germline V gives CDR1 MDHEN, CDR2 SYDVKM. The CDR3 spans 16 residues.

This clone came up once. The J gene is TRBJ1-3, the V gene TRBV27; D is undetermined. This CDR3 comprises 14 residues. Germline V gives CDR1 MNHEY, CDR2 SMNVEV (reference sequence). V was clipped by 2 bases and J by 0 bases, with 5 bases between them. Here the CDR3 reads CASSLGVSGNTIYF. The CDR3 coding sequence is TGTGCCAGCAGTTTAGGAGTCTCTGGAAACACCATATATTTT.

The chain is built from TRBV10-3 and TRBJ2-2; D not resolved. This CDR3 has 14 amino acids. Per germline, CDR1 ENHRY and CDR2 SYGVKD. V lost 2 bases and J 8 bases, leaving 12 bases between the germline ends. CDR3 sequence reads: CAISEIETPGELFF. In DNA, the CDR3 is TGTGCCATCAGTGAGATTGAAACTCCGGGGGAGCTGTTTTTT.

V and J are TRBV29-1 and TRBJ1-2; a possible D gene is TRBD1 (5 bases). V lost 3 bases and J 8 bases, leaving 16 bases between the germline ends. This CDR3 spans 13 amino acids. Germline values: CDR1 SQVTM, CDR2 ANQGSEA. This chain's CDR3 is CSVEGGRTGGYTF. CDR3 DNA sequence: TGCAGCGTTGAGGGGGGGAGGACGGGAGGCTACACCTTC.

The V gene is TRBV5-8, the J gene TRBJ2-1; 7 positions match TRBD1. The CDR3 is 15 amino acids. Trimming removed 2 bases from V and 1 base from J; junction bases left unmatched: 3. CDR1 and CDR2 from the germline V gene are SGHTS and YDEGEE. DNA of the CDR3: TGTGCCAGCAGCTTTGGGACAGTATCCTACAATGAGCAGTTCTTC. Translation gives CASSFGTVSYNEQFF.

This chain connects TRBV6-1 to TRBJ2-7; 8 nucleotides match TRBD1. CDR3 length: 13 residues. Per the germline V gene, CDR1 is MNHNS and CDR2 is SASEGT. V was pared by 5 bases and J by 1 base, with 1 base of the junction left unmatched. The CDR3 spells CASSQGASYEQYF. DNA of the CDR3: TGTGCCAGCAGTCAGGGGGCTTCCTACGAGCAGTACTTC.

This clone was observed a handful of times. This chain joins TRBV18 and TRBJ1-5; a possible D gene is TRBD1 (5 bases). Trimming removed 6 bases at V and 5 bases at J, with 17 bases between. The CDR3 has 15 residues. CDR1 is KGHSH, CDR2 LQKENI, per germline. CDR3 nucleotide sequence: TGTGCCAGCTCCCCTACAGGAGTGTGGGATCAGCCCCAGCATTTT. Translation: CASSPTGVWDQPQHF. The full variable domain, with the rest looked up from reference TRBV18 and TRBJ1-5, is NAGVMQNPRHLVRRRGQEARLRCSPMKGHSHVYWYRQLPEEGLKFMVYLQKENIIDESGMPKERFSAEFPKEGPSILRIQQVVRGDSAAYFCASSPTGVWDQPQHFGDGTRLSIL.

The chain carries TRBV11-2 and TRBJ1-2, with 11 bases matching TRBD1. In germline, CDR1 is SGHAT, CDR2 FQNNGV. The ends lost 5 bases at V and 5 bases at J; junction bases unmatched: 10. The CDR3 has 16 amino acids. For the CDR3, the DNA is TGTGCCAGCAGCCTGAATACCGGGACAGGGGGATATGGCTACACCTTC. Its translation is CASSLNTGTGGYGYTF.

Of note for this clone: The same CDR3 is also encoded by other DNA sequences in this sample. The rearrangement joins TRBV7-6 to TRBJ1-2; 9 bases fit TRBD1. CDR1 and CDR2 (germline): SGHVS, FNYEAQ. After removal of 5 bases from V and 2 bases from J, the junction contained 3 bases not matched to a gene. CDR3 length equals 14 residues. CDR3 DNA: TGTGCCAGCAGCCCCGGACAGGGGAACTATGGCTACACCTTC. Protein product: CASSPGQGNYGYTF.

V usage is TRBV5-1 and J usage is TRBJ1-2, with D unclear. CDR3 length equals 12 residues. Looked up from germline, CDR1 is SGHRS and CDR2 is YFSETQ. The V end was cut by 2 bases, the J end by 6 bases, with 8 bases between. CDR3 in amino acids: CASSFSGDGYTF. CDR3 sequence (DNA): TGCGCCAGCAGCTTTAGCGGGGATGGCTACACCTTC.

The chain combines TRBV5-4 with TRBJ1-1; TRBD1 matches 8 bases. The J segment lost 6 bases and the V segment lost 4 bases, leaving 11 bases of the junction unmatched. The germline CDR1 and CDR2 sequences are SGHNT and YYREEE (reference sequence). The CDR3 runs to 15 residues. The CDR3 spells CASSHALTGVAEAFF. DNA of the CDR3: TGTGCCAGCAGCCACGCTCTGACAGGGGTAGCTGAAGCTTTCTTT.

This chain uses TRBV5-1 with TRBJ2-7; TRBD2 is a possible D gene (5 bases). The CDR3 consists of 15 residues. Trimming removed 4 bases at V and 5 bases at J, with 19 bases between. The germline CDR1 and CDR2 sequences are SGHRS and YFSETQ. The CDR3 reads CASSEGLGLFNEQYV. The CDR3 DNA sequence: TGCGCCAGCAGCGAGGGTTTAGGGTTATTTAACGAGCAGTACGTC.

The chain combines TRBV9 with TRBJ2-4; tentatively, D is TRBD2 (6 bases). The CDR3 totals 16 residues. Germline V gene sequence: CDR1 SGDLS, CDR2 YYNGEE. V was pared by 0 bases and J by 4 bases, with 14 bases between. The CDR3 is CASSVDQRADKNIQYF. CDR3 nucleotides: TGTGCCAGCAGCGTAGATCAGCGGGCCGATAAAAACATTCAGTACTTC.

The gene calls are TRBV19 and TRBJ1-6, with TRBD1 matching over 7 bases. This CDR3 has 18 amino acids. With V trimmed by 5 bases and J by 9 bases, 19 bases remained unmatched. Looked up from germline, CDR1 is LNHDA and CDR2 is SQIVND (reference sequence). This chain's CDR3 is CASSPYPPTGRIGSPLHF. As DNA, the CDR3 is TGTGCCAGTAGTCCCTACCCCCCGACAGGGAGAATCGGTTCACCCCTCCACTTT.

Here the CDR3 DNA reads TGTGCCAGCAGTGACAGGGGTGGTCAGCCCCAGCATTTT. This gives the protein CASSDRGGQPQHF. The chain recombines TRBV27 with TRBJ1-5; TRBD1 aligns across 8 bases. Germline V gives CDR1 MNHEY, CDR2 SMNVEV (reference sequence). Germline trimming cut 5 bases from V and 6 bases from J; bases unmatched to any gene: 3. This CDR3 is built from 13 residues.

The chain carries TRBV12-5 and TRBJ2-1; a weak D match, TRBD1 (5 bases). Germline values: CDR1 LGHNT, CDR2 FRNRAP. Trimming took 4 bases from V and 2 from J, leaving 15 bases between them. The CDR3 consists of 16 residues. CDR3 DNA: TGTGCTAGTGGTTCCACTCAAGAGACAGCCTACAATGAGCAGTTCTTC. Its protein product is CASGSTQETAYNEQFF. The complete variable domain, with remaining parts taken from reference TRBV12-5 and TRBJ2-1, reads DARVTQTPRHKVTEMGQEVTMRCQPILGHNTVFWYRQTMMQGLELLAYFRNRAPLDDSGMPKDRFSAEMPDATLATLKIQPSEPRDSAVYFCASGSTQETAYNEQFFGPGTRLTVL.

A few counts support this clone. The gene calls are TRBV20-1 and TRBJ2-7; possibly TRBD2 for D (5 bases). In germline, CDR1 is DFQATT, CDR2 SNEGSKA (reference sequence). The length of the CDR3 is 11 residues. V was pared by 5 bases and J by 4 bases, with 9 bases between. The CDR3 DNA reads TGCAGTGCTGGTAGCGAATACGAGCAGTACGTC. It is translated as CSAGSEYEQYV.